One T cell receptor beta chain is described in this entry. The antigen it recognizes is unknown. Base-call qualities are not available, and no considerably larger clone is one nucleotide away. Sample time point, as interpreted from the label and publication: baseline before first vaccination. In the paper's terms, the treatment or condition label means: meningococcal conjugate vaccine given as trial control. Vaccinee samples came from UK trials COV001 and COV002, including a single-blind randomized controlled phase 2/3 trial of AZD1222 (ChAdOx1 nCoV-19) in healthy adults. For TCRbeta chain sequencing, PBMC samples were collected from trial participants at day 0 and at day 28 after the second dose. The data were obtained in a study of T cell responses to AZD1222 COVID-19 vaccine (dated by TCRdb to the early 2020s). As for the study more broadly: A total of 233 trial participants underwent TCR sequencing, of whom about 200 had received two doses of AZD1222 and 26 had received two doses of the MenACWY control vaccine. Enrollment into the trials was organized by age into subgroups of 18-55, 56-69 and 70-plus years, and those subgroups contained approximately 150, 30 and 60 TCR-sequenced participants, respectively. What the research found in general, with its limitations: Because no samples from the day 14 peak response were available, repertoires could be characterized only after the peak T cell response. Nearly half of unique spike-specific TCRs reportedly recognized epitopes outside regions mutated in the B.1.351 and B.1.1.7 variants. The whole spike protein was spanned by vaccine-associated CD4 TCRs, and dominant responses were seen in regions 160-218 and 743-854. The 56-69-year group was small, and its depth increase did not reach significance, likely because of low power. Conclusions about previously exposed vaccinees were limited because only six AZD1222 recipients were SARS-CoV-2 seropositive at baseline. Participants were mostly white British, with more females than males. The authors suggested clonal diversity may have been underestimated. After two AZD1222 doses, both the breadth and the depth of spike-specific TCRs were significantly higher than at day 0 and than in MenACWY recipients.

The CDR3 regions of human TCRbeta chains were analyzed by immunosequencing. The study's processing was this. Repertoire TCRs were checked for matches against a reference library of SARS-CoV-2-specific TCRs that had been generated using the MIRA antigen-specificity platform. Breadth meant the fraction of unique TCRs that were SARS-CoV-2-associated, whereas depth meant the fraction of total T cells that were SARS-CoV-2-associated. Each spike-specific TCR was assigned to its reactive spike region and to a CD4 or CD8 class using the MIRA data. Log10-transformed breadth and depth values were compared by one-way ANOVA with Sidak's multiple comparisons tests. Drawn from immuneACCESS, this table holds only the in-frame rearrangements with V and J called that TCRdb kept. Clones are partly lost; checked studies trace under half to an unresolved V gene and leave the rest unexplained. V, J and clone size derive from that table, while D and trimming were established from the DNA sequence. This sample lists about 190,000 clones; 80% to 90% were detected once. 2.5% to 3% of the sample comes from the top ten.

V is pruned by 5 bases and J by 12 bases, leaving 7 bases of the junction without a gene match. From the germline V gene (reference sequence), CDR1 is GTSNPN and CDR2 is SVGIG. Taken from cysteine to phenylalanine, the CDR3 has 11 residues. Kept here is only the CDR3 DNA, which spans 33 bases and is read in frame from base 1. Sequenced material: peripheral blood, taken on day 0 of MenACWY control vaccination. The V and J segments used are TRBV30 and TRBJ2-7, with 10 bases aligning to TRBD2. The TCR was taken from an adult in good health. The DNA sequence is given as TGTGCCTGGGACGGACTAGCGGCTGTGTACTTC. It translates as CAWDGLAAVYF.